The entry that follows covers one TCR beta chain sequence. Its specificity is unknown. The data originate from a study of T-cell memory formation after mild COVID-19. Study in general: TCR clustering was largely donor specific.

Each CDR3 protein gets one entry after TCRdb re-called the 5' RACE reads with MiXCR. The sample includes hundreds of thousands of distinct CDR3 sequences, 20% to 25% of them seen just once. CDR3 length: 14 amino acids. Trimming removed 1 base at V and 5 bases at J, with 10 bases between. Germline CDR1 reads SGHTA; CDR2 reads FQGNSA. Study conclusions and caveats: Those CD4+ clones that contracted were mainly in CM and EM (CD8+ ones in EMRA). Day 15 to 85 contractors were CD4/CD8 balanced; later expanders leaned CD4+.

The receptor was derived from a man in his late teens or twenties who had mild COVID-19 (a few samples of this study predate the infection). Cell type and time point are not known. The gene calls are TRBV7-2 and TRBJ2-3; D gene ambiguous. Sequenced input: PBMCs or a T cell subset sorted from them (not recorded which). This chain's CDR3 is CASSLEYSGDTQYF. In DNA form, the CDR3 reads TGTGCCAGCAGCTTAGAATATTCGGGAGATACGCAGTATTTT.